This TCR beta chain stems from a study of response to subunit inactivated influenza vaccine. TCRdb re-derived calls from the RT-PCR reads in MiXCR, one entry per CDR3 protein. The table includes 500,000 to 600,000 distinct CDR3 sequences, less than 8% detected once. As for this clonotype: Antigen specificity is unknown.

There are 19 residues in the CDR3. Germline values: CDR1 DFQATT, CDR2 SNEGSKA (reference sequence). V gave up 7 bases and J gave up 0 bases; unmatched junction bases: 20. General study points: Each seasonal flu vaccination may recruit only limited new T cells, authors suggested.

The chain has TRBV20-1 and TRBJ2-5; 10 bases match TRBD2. This TCR derives from a man between 50 and 75 years old who received an inactivated influenza vaccine. The material was PBMCs from blood, obtained less than 30 months after vaccination. CDR3 nucleotide sequence: TGCAGTGTCCAGGCCCTAACTAGCGGGACCGACTTGTACCAAGAGACCCAGTACTTC. Protein sequence: CSVQALTSGTDLYQETQYF.